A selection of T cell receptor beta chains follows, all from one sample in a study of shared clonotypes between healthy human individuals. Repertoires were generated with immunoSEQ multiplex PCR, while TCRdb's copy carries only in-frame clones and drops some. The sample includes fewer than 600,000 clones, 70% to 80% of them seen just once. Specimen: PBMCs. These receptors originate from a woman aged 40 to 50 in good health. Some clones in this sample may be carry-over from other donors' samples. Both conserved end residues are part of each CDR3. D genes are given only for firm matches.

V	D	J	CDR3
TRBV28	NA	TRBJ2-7	CASSFYYYEQYF
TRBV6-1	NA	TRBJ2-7	CASSWTVYEQYF
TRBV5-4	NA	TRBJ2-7	CASSPAASSYEQYF
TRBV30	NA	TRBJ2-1	CAWAEVGNEQFF
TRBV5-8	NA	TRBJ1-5	CASSRRTSFQPQHF
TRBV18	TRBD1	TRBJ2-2	CASSGTENTGELFF
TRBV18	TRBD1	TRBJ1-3	CASSPRPGQKSGNTIYF
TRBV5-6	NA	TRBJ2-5	CASSLFATSQETQYF
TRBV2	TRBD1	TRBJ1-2	CASREYGQAYGYTF
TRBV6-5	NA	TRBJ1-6	CASREDGGHSPLHF
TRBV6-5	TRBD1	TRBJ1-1	CASSLQQGIPEAFF
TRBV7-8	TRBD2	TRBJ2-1	CASSLAGGTSGRIYNEQFF
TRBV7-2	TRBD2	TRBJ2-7	CASSLARASGRGYEQYF
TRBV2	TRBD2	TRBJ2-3	CASRVAGADTQYF
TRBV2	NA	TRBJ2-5	CASTRQETQYF
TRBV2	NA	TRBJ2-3	CASRTGASQYF
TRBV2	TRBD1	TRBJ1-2	CASTPGQGIGNYGYTF
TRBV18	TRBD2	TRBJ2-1	CASSPFSGRMDEQFF
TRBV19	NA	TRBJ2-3	CASSIGFYVTDTQYF
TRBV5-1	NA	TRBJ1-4	CASSLGRRSGANEKLFF
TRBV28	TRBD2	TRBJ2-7	CATQGTSGPYEQYF
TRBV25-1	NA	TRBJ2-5	CASSESTETQYF
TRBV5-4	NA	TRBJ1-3	CASSFGGNSGNTIYF
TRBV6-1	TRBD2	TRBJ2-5	CASSEPPPGLAGEETQYF
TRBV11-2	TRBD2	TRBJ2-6	CASSPRTSGSSGANVLTF
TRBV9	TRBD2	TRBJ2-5	CASSVAGSTSILETQYF